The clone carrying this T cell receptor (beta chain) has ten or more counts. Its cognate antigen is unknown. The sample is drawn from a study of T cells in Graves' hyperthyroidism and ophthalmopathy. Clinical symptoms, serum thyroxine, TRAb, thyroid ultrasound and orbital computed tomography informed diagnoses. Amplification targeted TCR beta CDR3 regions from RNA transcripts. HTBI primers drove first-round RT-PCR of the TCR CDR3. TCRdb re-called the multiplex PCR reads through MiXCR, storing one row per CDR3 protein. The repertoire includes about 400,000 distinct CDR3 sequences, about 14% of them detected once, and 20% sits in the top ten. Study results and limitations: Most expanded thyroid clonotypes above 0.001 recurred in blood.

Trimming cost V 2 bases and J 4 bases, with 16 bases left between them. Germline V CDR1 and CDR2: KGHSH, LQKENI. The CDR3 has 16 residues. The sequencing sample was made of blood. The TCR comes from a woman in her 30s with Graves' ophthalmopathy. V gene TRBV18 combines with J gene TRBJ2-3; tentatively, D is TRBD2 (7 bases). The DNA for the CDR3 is TGTGCCAGCTCACCAGGTGGGGGGGCCAGCGCAGATACGCAGTATTTT. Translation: CASSPGGGASADTQYF.